One and the same sample provided the 5 T cell receptor beta chains below, sequenced in a study of T cells expressing NK-cell markers. After re-calling the 5' RACE reads, TCRdb lists one entry per CDR3 protein, DNA absent. Its clone listing holds 300,000 to 500,000 distinct CDR3 sequences. The source material was blood T cells: a sorted CD56 or NKG2C T cell subset, CD4+ or CD8+ T cells, or bulk PBMC T cells (not recorded which). The source is a woman between 50 and 59 years old in good health.

This chain connects TRBV9 to TRBJ2-7; the TCRdb call, TRBD1, lacks DNA for checking. The CDR3 has 12 amino acids. In germline, CDR1 is SGDLS, CDR2 YYNGEE. The chain's CDR3 is CASSVAEGEQYF. The whole variable domain, filled in from reference TRBV9 and TRBJ2-7, reads DSGVTQTPKHLITATGQRVTLRCSPRSGDLSVYWYQQSLDQGLQFLIQYYNGEERAKGNILERFSAQQFPDLHSELNLSSLELGDSALYFCASSVAEGEQYFGPGTRLTVT.

This CDR3 is CASSLASGDGDEQFF. V and J are TRBV6-2 or TRBV6-3 and TRBJ2-1; as DNA is missing, the TRBD2 call by TCRdb cannot be tested. CDR3 length: 15 residues. CDR1 and CDR2 (germline): MNHEY, SVGEGT.

The chain uses TRBV6-5 and TRBJ1-6. This CDR3 is built from 16 residues. The germline CDR1 and CDR2 sequences are MNHEY and SVGAGI. CDR3 amino acids: CASRIGRSSYNSPLHF.

CDR3: CASSYSWRFGGEQYF. V gene TRBV6-5 combines with J gene TRBJ2-7; the D call from TCRdb, TRBD1, cannot be confirmed without DNA. The CDR3 totals 15 residues. Germline loops: CDR1 MNHEY, CDR2 SVGAGI.

The chain combines TRBV9 with TRBJ2-2. The CDR3 length is 15 residues. Looked up from germline, CDR1 is SGDLS and CDR2 is YYNGEE. CDR3 amino acids: CASSVGVSSTGELFF.